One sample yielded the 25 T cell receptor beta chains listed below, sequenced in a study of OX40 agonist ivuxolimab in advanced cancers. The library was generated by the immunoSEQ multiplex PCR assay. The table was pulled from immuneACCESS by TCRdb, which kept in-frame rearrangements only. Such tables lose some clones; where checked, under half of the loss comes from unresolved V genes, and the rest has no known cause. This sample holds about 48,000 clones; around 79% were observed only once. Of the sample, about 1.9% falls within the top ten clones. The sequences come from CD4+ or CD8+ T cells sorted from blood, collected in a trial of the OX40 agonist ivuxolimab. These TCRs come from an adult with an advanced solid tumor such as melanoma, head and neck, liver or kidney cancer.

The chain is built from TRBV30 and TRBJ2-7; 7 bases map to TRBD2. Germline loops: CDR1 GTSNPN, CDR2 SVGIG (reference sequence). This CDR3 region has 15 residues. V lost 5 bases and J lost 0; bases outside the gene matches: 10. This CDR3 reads CAWRASGVSSYEQYF. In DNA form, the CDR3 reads TGTGCCTGGCGAGCCAGCGGGGTGAGCTCCTACGAGCAGTACTTC. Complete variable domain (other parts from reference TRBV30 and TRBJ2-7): SQTIHQWPATLVQPVGSPLSLECTVEGTSNPNLYWYRQAAGRGLQLLFYSVGIGQISSEVPQNLSASRPQDRQFILSSKKLLLSDSGFYLCAWRASGVSSYEQYFGPGTRLTVT.

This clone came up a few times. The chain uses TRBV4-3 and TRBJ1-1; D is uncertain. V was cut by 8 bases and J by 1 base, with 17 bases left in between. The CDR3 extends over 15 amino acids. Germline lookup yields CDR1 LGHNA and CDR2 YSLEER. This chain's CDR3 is CASSQVVGANTEAFF. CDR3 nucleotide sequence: TGCGCCAGCTCCCAAGTAGTGGGCGCGAACACTGAAGCTTTCTTT.

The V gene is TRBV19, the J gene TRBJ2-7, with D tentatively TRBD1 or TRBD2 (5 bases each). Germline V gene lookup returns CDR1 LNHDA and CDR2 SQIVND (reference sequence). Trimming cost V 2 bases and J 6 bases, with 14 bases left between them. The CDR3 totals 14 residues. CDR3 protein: CASSISGDLSEQYF. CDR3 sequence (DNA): TGTGCCAGTAGTATATCCGGGGACCTCTCCGAGCAGTACTTC.

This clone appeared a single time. The CDR3 loop is CASSFLAGTYEQYF. In DNA, the CDR3 is TGTGCCAGCAGCTTCCTGGCAGGAACCTACGAGCAGTACTTC. The chain has TRBV5-6 and TRBJ2-7; no clear D gene. CDR1 is SGHDT, CDR2 YYEEEE, per germline. Deletions cut 2 bases from V and 2 bases from J, with 11 bases between. CDR3 size: 14 residues.

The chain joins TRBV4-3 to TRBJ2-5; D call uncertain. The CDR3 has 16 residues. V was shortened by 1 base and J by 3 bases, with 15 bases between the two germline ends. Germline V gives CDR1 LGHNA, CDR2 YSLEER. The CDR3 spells CASSQGALYGKETQYF. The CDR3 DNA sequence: TGCGCCAGCAGCCAAGGGGCCCTATATGGGAAAGAGACCCAGTACTTC.

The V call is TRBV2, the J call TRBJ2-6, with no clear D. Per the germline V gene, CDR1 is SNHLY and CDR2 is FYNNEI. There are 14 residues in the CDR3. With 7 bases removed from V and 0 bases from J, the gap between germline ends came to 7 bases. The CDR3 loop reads CASTWGSGANVLTF. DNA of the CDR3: TGTGCCAGCACTTGGGGCTCTGGGGCCAACGTCCTGACTTTC. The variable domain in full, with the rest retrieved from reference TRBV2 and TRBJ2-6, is EPEVTQTPSHQVTQMGQEVILRCVPISNHLYFYWYRQILGQKVEFLVSFYNNEISEKSEIFDDQFSVERPDGSNFTLKIRSTKLEDSAMYFCASTWGSGANVLTFGAGSRLTVL.

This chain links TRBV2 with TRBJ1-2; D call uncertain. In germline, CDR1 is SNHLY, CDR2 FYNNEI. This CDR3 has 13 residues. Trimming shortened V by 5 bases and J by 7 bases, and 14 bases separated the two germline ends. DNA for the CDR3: TGTGCCAGCAGTCTCGTGACACGGAGTGGCTACACCTTC. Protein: CASSLVTRSGYTF.

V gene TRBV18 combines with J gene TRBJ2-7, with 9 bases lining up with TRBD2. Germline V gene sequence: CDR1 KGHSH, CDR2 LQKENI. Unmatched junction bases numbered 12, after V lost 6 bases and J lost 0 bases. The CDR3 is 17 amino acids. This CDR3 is CASSPFGGGRASYEQYF. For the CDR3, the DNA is TGTGCCAGCTCCCCGTTCGGTGGCGGGAGGGCCTCCTACGAGCAGTACTTC.

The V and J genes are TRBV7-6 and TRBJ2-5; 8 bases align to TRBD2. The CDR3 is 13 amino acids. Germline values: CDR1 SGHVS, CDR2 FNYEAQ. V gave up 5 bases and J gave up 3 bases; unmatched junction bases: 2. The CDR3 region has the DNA TGTGCCAGCAGCCTTAGCGGGGAAGAGACCCAGTACTTC. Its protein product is CASSLSGEETQYF.

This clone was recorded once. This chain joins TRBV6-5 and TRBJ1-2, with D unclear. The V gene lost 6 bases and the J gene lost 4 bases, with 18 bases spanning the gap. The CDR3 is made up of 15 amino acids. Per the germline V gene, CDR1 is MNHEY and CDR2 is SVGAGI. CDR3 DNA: TGTGCCAGCAGGACCGACACCCCGAGCATCTATGGCTACACCTTC. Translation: CASRTDTPSIYGYTF.

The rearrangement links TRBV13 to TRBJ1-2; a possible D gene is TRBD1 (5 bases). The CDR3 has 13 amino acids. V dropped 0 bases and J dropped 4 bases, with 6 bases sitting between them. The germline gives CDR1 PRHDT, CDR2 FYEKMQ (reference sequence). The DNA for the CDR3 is TGTGCCAGCAGCTTAGGCAGGGCCTATGGCTACACCTTC. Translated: CASSLGRAYGYTF.

CDR3 in amino acids: CASSPTSGGETQYF. The CDR3 bases are TGCGCCAGCAGCCCGACTAGCGGGGGGGAGACCCAGTACTTC. The J gene is TRBJ2-5, the V gene TRBV5-1; 13 nucleotides align to TRBD2. The trim removed 4 bases at V and 5 bases at J, leaving 2 bases unmatched. Germline V CDR1 and CDR2: SGHRS, YFSETQ. CDR3 length: 14 amino acids.

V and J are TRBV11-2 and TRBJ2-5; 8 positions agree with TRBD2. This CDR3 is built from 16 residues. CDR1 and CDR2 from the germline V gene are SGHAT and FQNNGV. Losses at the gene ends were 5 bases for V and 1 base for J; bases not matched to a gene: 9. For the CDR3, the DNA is TGTGCCAGCAGCAAACGGGGGGGGGCCGGCCAAGAGACCCAGTACTTC. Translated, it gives CASSKRGGAGQETQYF.

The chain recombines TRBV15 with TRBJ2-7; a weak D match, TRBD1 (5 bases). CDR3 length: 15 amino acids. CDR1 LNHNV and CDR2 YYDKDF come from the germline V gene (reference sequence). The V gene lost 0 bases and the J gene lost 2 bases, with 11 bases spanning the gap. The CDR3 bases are TGTGCCACCAGCAGAGATCTGGGCAGGGCCTACGAGCAGTACTTC. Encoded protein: CATSRDLGRAYEQYF.

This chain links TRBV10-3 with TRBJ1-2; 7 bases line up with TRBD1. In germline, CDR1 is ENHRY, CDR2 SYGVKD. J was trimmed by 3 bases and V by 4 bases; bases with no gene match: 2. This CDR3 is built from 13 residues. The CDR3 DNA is TGTGCCATCAGTGGGGGACAGTACTATGGCTACACCTTC. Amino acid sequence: CAISGGQYYGYTF.

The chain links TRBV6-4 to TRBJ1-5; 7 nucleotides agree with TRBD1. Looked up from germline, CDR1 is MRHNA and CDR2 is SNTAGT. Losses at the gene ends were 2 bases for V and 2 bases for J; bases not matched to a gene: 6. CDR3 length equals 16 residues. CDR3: CASSDTTGLGNQPQHF. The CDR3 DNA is TGTGCCAGCAGTGACACGACAGGGCTGGGCAATCAGCCCCAGCATTTT.

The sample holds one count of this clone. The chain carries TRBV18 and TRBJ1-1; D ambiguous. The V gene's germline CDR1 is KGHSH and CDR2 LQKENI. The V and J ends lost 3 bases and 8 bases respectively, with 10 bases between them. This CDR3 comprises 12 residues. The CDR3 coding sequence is TGTGCCAGCTCACCTGGGCGGGCAGAAGCTTTCTTT. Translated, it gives CASSPGRAEAFF.

CDR3 in DNA: TGTGCCAGCAGTTTGAGACAGGGTCTATACGAGCAGTACTTC. This codes for CASSLRQGLYEQYF. The rearrangement joins TRBV27 to TRBJ2-7; 7 bases agree with TRBD1. Trimming cost V 3 bases and J 4 bases; bases outside gene matches: 6. The germline CDR1 and CDR2 sequences are MNHEY and SMNVEV (reference sequence). The CDR3 contains 14 residues.

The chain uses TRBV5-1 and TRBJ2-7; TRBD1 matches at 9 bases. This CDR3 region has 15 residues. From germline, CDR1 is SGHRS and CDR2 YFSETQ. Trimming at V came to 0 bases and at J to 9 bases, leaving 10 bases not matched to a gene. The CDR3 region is CASSLEGTGPSGQYF. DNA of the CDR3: TGCGCCAGCAGCTTGGAAGGGACAGGGCCTTCGGGGCAGTACTTC.

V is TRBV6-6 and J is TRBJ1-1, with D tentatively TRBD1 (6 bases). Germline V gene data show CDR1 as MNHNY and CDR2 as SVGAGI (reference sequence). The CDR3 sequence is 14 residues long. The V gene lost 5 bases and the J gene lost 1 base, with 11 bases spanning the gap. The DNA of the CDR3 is TGTGCCAGCAGTACCCTGACAGGGAACACTGAAGCTTTCTTT. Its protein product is CASSTLTGNTEAFF.

CDR3 nucleotides: TGCGCCAGCAGTCGTCCAGGGAGAACGCCCGAGGACACTGAAGCTTTCTTT. Encoded protein: CASSRPGRTPEDTEAFF. The chain joins TRBV23-1 to TRBJ1-1; D possibly corresponds to TRBD1 (5 bases). TRBV23-1 is designated an ORF whose function remains uncertain. V was pared by 4 bases and J by 3 bases, with 21 bases between. The CDR3 is 17 residues long.

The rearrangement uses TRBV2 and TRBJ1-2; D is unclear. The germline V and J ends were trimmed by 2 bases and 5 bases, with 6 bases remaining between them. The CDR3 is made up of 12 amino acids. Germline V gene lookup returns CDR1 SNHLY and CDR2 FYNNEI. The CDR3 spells CASSENTYGYTF. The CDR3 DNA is TGTGCCAGCAGTGAAAACACGTATGGCTACACCTTC.

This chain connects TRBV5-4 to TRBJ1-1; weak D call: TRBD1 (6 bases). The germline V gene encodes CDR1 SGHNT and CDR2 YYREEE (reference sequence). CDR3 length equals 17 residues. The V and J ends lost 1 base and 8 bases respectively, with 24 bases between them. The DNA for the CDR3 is TGTGCCAGCAGCTTGTCCGAACAGGGAGGACTATTTTGGGAAGCTTTCTTT. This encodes CASSLSEQGGLFWEAFF.

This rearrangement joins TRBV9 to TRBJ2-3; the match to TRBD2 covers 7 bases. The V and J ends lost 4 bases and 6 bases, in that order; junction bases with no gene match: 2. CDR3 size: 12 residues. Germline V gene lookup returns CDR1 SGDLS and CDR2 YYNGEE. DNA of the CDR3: TGTGCCAGCAGCACTAGCGCCGATACGCAGTATTTT. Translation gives CASSTSADTQYF.

The CDR3 bases are TGTGCCAGCACCGAGGGGGATGAGCAGTTCTTC. Its protein is CASTEGDEQFF. This sequence joins TRBV28 and TRBJ2-1, with D perhaps matching TRBD1 (6 bases). Germline V gene sequence: CDR1 MDHEN, CDR2 SYDVKM. This CDR3 region has 11 residues. With 7 bases removed from V and 8 bases from J, the gap between germline ends came to 9 bases. Filled out from reference TRBV28 and TRBJ2-1, the complete variable domain reads DVKVTQSSRYLVKRTGEKVFLECVQDMDHENMFWYRQDPGLGLRLIYFSYDVKMKEKGDIPEGYSVSREKKERFSLILESASTNQTSMYLCASTEGDEQFFGPGTRLTVL.